Described below is a single T cell receptor (beta chain) sequence and its context. The sample is drawn from a study of T cell responses to AZD1222 COVID-19 vaccine. Produced via immunoSEQ multiplex PCR; TCRdb's table is partial and in-frame only. Among about 72,000 clones listed, 70% to 90% were seen once. Between the trimmed V and J ends, which lost 8 bases and 5 bases, there was a span of 15 bases. Germline V gene data show CDR1 as MNHEY and CDR2 as SVGAGI. The CDR3 is 14 residues long. This specimen was peripheral blood, taken 28 days after the second AZD1222 dose. The V call is TRBV6-5, the J call TRBJ2-2; TRBD1 is a possible D gene (8 bases). The source of this sequence is an adult who received the AZD1222 COVID-19 vaccine. Here the CDR3 DNA reads TGTGCCAGCGACAGGGGAGGGAATACCGGGGAGCTGTTTTTT. Protein product: CASDRGGNTGELFF.